The text below deals with one T cell receptor (beta chain). Its antigen remains unknown. The data were taken from a study of T-cell reconstitution after alpha-beta-depleted transplantation in children. Study findings and constraints: Newly produced T cells mostly accounted for T-cell counts and diversity one year post-transplant. Reportedly, only several hundred clones from non-depleted graft cells drove alpha-beta T-cell counts at about two months.

Library preparation (for TCRbeta) was performed with unique molecular identifiers. TCRdb used MiXCR to reprocess the PCR reads, holding one entry per CDR3 protein. The sample lists a few hundred thousand distinct CDR3 sequences, roughly 13% seen once, with 2% to 2.5% in the top ten. The sample here was PBMCs, mostly from graft donor cells, taken 360 days after TCRalphabeta/CD19-depleted stem cell transplant. This TCR came from a male patient between 10 and 17 years old who had a stem cell transplant for acute myeloid leukemia, so the T cells may come from the graft donor.

The CDR3 is CASSRDLSSYNEQFF. As DNA, the CDR3 is TGCGCCAGCAGTCGGGACTTAAGCTCCTACAATGAGCAGTTCTTC. The chain combines TRBV5-1 with TRBJ2-1; D is perhaps TRBD2 (6 bases). V was cut by 5 bases and J by 0 bases, with 12 bases left in between. Per the germline V gene, CDR1 is SGHRS and CDR2 is YFSETQ. The CDR3 is 15 amino acids.